The rows below give T cell receptor beta chains drawn from one sample of a study of regulatory T cells in long-lasting Graves disease. TCRdb recomputed calls from the multiplex PCR reads with MiXCR, one row per CDR3 protein. The sample includes 420,000 or so distinct CDR3 sequences, about a sixth seen only once; the top ten take around a quarter. In addition, the sample was reused for a study of T cells in Graves' hyperthyroidism and ophthalmopathy.

Here the sequenced sample was peripheral blood mononuclear cells (PBMCs), taken at new diagnosis, from a patient treated with antithyroid drugs. These receptors were collected from a woman between 18 and 29 years old with Graves disease. CDR3s include the opening cysteine and the closing phenylalanine or tryptophan. D genes are given only for firm matches. A clone size is listed for some rows: how often the clone was seen (once, few, many), or a class if it is expanded.

v_call: TRBV6-5; j_call: TRBJ2-3; d_call: TRBD2; clone_size: many; cdr3_nt: TGTGCCAGCAGTTACTTGCGGGAGAACCCCATAAGATCGCAGTATTTT; cdr3_aa: CASSYLRENPIRSQYF
v_call: TRBV20-1; j_call: TRBJ1-5; d_call: -; clone_size: many; cdr3_nt: TGCAGTGCTAGAGCCGGAGTTCACCCCTCGGGCAATCAGCCCCAGCATTTT; cdr3_aa: CSARAGVHPSGNQPQHF
v_call: TRBV6-2/TRBV6-3; j_call: TRBJ1-4; d_call: -; clone_size: few; cdr3_nt: TGTGCCAGCAGTTACGGGGGAGTCGGGGGAGAGGGAAAACTGTTTTTT; cdr3_aa: CASSYGGVGGEGKLFF
v_call: TRBV18; j_call: TRBJ2-1; d_call: TRBD2; clone_size: many; cdr3_nt: TGTGCCAGCTCACACCCGGGACTAGCGGGAGCTGTTGAGCAGTTCTTC; cdr3_aa: CASSHPGLAGAVEQFF
v_call: TRBV29-1; j_call: TRBJ2-5; d_call: -; clone_size: -; cdr3_nt: TGCAGCGGAAGGACGAGGTACCAAGAGACCCAGTACTTC; cdr3_aa: CSGRTRYQETQYF
v_call: TRBV5-6; j_call: TRBJ2-1; d_call: TRBD2; clone_size: many; cdr3_nt: TGTGCCAGCAGCCGGACTACCTGGACTAGCGGGAGAAATGAGCAGTTCTTC; cdr3_aa: CASSRTTWTSGRNEQFF
v_call: TRBV28; j_call: TRBJ2-2; d_call: -; clone_size: -; cdr3_nt: TGTGCCAGCAGTTTACCCAGGGTCGGCACCGGGGAGCTGTTTTTT; cdr3_aa: CASSLPRVGTGELFF
v_call: TRBV10-3; j_call: TRBJ1-2; d_call: -; clone_size: -; cdr3_nt: TGTGCCATCAGTGAGCGAGCAGACAAGATCGGCTACACCTTC; cdr3_aa: CAISERADKIGYTF
v_call: TRBV5-1; j_call: TRBJ2-1; d_call: TRBD2; clone_size: -; cdr3_nt: TGCGCCAGCAGCCCGGGACTAGCGGGAGGGTTGGATGAGCAGTTCTTC; cdr3_aa: CASSPGLAGGLDEQFF
v_call: TRBV19; j_call: TRBJ2-1; d_call: TRBD2; clone_size: -; cdr3_nt: TGTGCCAGTAGTATCGGACTAGCGGGAGGCCGTCCGAATGAGCAGTTCTTC; cdr3_aa: CASSIGLAGGRPNEQFF
v_call: TRBV7-8; j_call: TRBJ1-2; d_call: -; clone_size: -; cdr3_nt: TGTGCCAGCAGCTTAGAGCCCTTCCCCTATGGCTACACCTTC; cdr3_aa: CASSLEPFPYGYTF
v_call: TRBV29-1; j_call: TRBJ1-2; d_call: TRBD1; clone_size: many; cdr3_nt: TGCAGCGCTTCGGGACAGAACTCTAACTATGGCTACACCTTC; cdr3_aa: CSASGQNSNYGYTF
v_call: TRBV5-5; j_call: TRBJ2-1; d_call: TRBD2; clone_size: many; cdr3_nt: TGTGCCAGCAGCCTCGGGACTAGCGGGAGGGCCGTCAATGAGCAGTTCTTC; cdr3_aa: CASSLGTSGRAVNEQFF
v_call: TRBV29-1; j_call: TRBJ2-1; d_call: -; clone_size: many; cdr3_nt: TGCAGCGTTGAGGAGGATTACCCCTACAATGAGCAGTTCTTC; cdr3_aa: CSVEEDYPYNEQFF
v_call: TRBV29-1; j_call: TRBJ1-1; d_call: -; clone_size: many; cdr3_nt: TGCAGCGTTGAAGCGTACGGGGTCGAGGCCACTGAAGCTTTCTTT; cdr3_aa: CSVEAYGVEATEAFF
v_call: TRBV3-1; j_call: TRBJ2-3; d_call: TRBD2; clone_size: many; cdr3_nt: TGTGCCAGCAGCCAAGACTCAGGACTAGCGGGAGCAGATACGCAGTATTTT; cdr3_aa: CASSQDSGLAGADTQYF